The rows below give T cell receptor beta chains drawn from one sample of a study of CD8 T cells in ankylosing spondylitis. MiXCR, run by TCRdb on the 5' RACE reads, gives a single entry per CDR3 protein. The table lists some 700,000 distinct CDR3 sequences, 19% of them singletons. Sequencing was performed on blood, either unsorted or a sorted T cell fraction (not recorded which). The receptors originated from a male donor with ankylosing spondylitis. CDR3s include the opening cysteine and the closing phenylalanine or tryptophan. A D gene is named only where the DNA matches it firmly. Clone size is given for some rows only: seen once, a few or many times, or a class if the clone is expanded.

TRBJ2-4,TRBV5-1,NA,NA,CASSLATAAKNIQYF,TGCGCCAGCAGCTTGGCCACAGCAGCCAAAAACATTCAGTACTTC
TRBJ2-5,TRBV29-1,TRBD2,few,CSVVPTTSEETQYF,TGCAGCGTTGTTCCCACGACTAGCGAAGAGACCCAGTACTTC
TRBJ1-2,TRBV2,NA,NA,CASRVEAGSNYGYTF,TGTGCCAGCAGGGTCGAGGCAGGGTCTAACTATGGCTACACCTTC
TRBJ2-1,TRBV15,TRBD2,NA,CATSRASGISDEQFF,TGTGCCACCAGCAGAGCTAGCGGGATAAGCGATGAGCAGTTCTTC
TRBJ2-4,TRBV3-1,NA,NA,CASSQVGGHENIQYF,TGTGCCAGCAGCCAAGTCGGCGGGCACGAAAACATTCAGTACTTC
TRBJ2-6,TRBV20-1,NA,NA,CSARGDSGANVLTF,TGCAGTGCTAGAGGGGATTCTGGGGCCAACGTCCTGACTTTC
TRBJ2-3,TRBV14,NA,NA,CASSQGQATQYF,TGTGCCAGCAGCCAAGGACAGGCAACGCAGTATTTT
TRBJ2-5,TRBV6-5,NA,NA,CASSYLPGGRETQYF,TGTGCCAGCAGTTACTTACCAGGGGGGCGGGAGACCCAGTACTTC
TRBJ1-6,TRBV6-1,NA,NA,CAAYLGQINSPLHF,TGTGCCGCGTACCTAGGACAGATAAATTCACCCCTCCACTTT
TRBJ1-4,TRBV20-1,NA,few,CSAVPFDRDYEKLFF,TGCAGTGCTGTCCCGTTCGACAGAGATTATGAAAAACTGTTTTTT
TRBJ2-3,TRBV28,NA,NA,CASSQTSPLADTQYF,TGTGCCAGCAGTCAAACTAGCCCTTTGGCGGATACGCAGTATTTT
TRBJ1-6,TRBV7-2,NA,NA,CASSPRDPRAGNSPLHF,TGTGCCAGCAGCCCCCGGGACCCGAGGGCAGGGAATTCACCCCTCCACTTT
TRBJ1-3,TRBV29-1,NA,few,CSVVLGGTRNTIYF,TGCAGCGTTGTACTCGGGGGCACCAGAAACACCATATATTTT
TRBJ2-3,TRBV13,NA,few,CASSPEGETDTQYF,TGTGCCAGCAGCCCTGAGGGGGAAACAGATACGCAGTATTTT
TRBJ2-5,TRBV3-1,NA,many,CASSLKTGQETQYF,TGTGCCAGCAGCCTAAAGACAGGACAAGAGACCCAGTACTTC
TRBJ1-6,TRBV12-3/TRBV12-4,TRBD1,NA,CASSRTGYSPLHF,TGTGCCAGCAGCCGGACAGGTTATTCACCCCTCCACTTT
TRBJ1-2,TRBV7-9,NA,NA,CASSSGQWVYTF,TGTGCCAGCAGCTCAGGCCAGTGGGTCTACACCTTC
TRBJ1-2,TRBV6-1,NA,few,CASTQGFNYGYTF,TGTGCCAGCACCCAGGGGTTTAACTATGGCTACACCTTC
TRBJ2-3,TRBV18,TRBD1,NA,CASSPAGQGQTGQYF,TGTGCCAGCTCACCCGCAGGACAGGGACAAACAGGGCAGTATTTT
TRBJ2-2,TRBV2,NA,NA,CASKVGGATGELFF,TGTGCCAGCAAGGTCGGCGGGGCGACCGGGGAGCTGTTTTTT
TRBJ2-5,TRBV6-2/TRBV6-3,TRBD2,few,CASSYATSGRAETQYF,TGTGCCAGCAGTTACGCTACTAGCGGGAGAGCAGAGACCCAGTACTTC
TRBJ2-5,TRBV12-5,NA,NA,CASGSRLFQETQYF,TGTGCTAGTGGTTCTCGACTATTTCAAGAGACCCAGTACTTC
TRBJ2-1,TRBV15,TRBD1,few,CATSRELGATGSSYNEQFF,TGTGCCACCAGCAGAGAATTAGGGGCGACAGGGAGCTCCTACAATGAGCAGTTCTTC
TRBJ1-1,TRBV5-1,TRBD1,many,CASSQGESEAFF,TGCGCCAGCAGCCAGGGGGAATCTGAAGCTTTCTTT
TRBJ2-7,TRBV2,NA,many,CASSETRSEQYF,TGTGCCAGCAGTGAAACCAGGAGCGAGCAGTACTTC
TRBJ2-1,TRBV28,NA,many,CASRTPGNEQFF,TGTGCCAGCAGAACCCCGGGAAATGAGCAGTTCTTC
TRBJ2-1,TRBV12-3/TRBV12-4,TRBD1,few,CASSATGQVEEQFF,TGTGCCAGCAGTGCCACGGGACAGGTAGAGGAGCAGTTCTTC
TRBJ2-2,TRBV29-1,NA,NA,CSGRDSTGELFF,TGCAGCGGGCGGGACTCCACCGGGGAGCTGTTTTTT
TRBJ1-5,TRBV24-1,NA,few,CATSDKRIQPQHF,TGTGCCACCAGTGATAAGCGGATTCAGCCCCAGCATTTT
TRBJ2-1,TRBV28,TRBD1,NA,CASRAPGGADEQFF,TGTGCCAGCAGGGCCCCAGGGGGCGCGGATGAGCAGTTCTTC
TRBJ2-7,TRBV9,TRBD2,few,CASSVGGGVAYEQYF,TGTGCCAGCAGCGTAGGGGGGGGGGTCGCCTACGAGCAGTACTTC
TRBJ2-1,TRBV5-1,NA,many,CASRVGQSSYNEQFF,TGCGCCAGCAGAGTAGGACAAAGCTCCTACAATGAGCAGTTCTTC
TRBJ2-1,TRBV5-1,TRBD2,few,CASSLVSLAAYNEQFF,TGCGCCAGCAGCTTGGTATCTCTAGCGGCCTACAATGAGCAGTTCTTC
TRBJ2-3,TRBV5-1,NA,few,CASSPKYTDGDTQYF,TGCGCCAGCAGTCCGAAGTACACGGATGGAGATACGCAGTATTTT
TRBJ1-1,TRBV29-1,NA,few,CSVGGALTNTEAFF,TGCAGCGTTGGAGGGGCCCTCACTAACACTGAAGCTTTCTTT
TRBJ1-2,TRBV10-3,TRBD1,NA,CAIRGQEGDGYTF,TGTGCCATCAGGGGACAGGAGGGGGATGGCTACACCTTC
TRBJ2-2,TRBV12-3/TRBV12-4,TRBD2,NA,CASSRTSGGANGELFF,TGTGCCAGCAGTCGTACTAGCGGGGGGGCGAACGGGGAGCTGTTTTTT
TRBJ2-5,TRBV7-9,NA,NA,CASSFIETQYF,TGTGCCAGCAGCTTTATTGAGACCCAGTACTTC
TRBJ1-1,TRBV5-6,NA,few,CASSFGHPLEAFF,TGTGCCAGCAGCTTTGGCCACCCTCTAGAAGCTTTCTTT
TRBJ2-7,TRBV5-1,NA,NA,CASSLAGAHSSYEQYF,TGCGCCAGCAGCTTGGCCGGGGCTCATAGCTCCTACGAGCAGTACTTC
TRBJ2-7,TRBV3-1,NA,few,CASSHDGSYEQYF,TGTGCCAGCAGCCATGACGGGTCCTACGAGCAGTACTTC
TRBJ2-1,TRBV12-3/TRBV12-4,TRBD2,NA,CASSRGGLWRGPTYNEQFF,TGTGCCAGCAGTCGGGGGGGGCTATGGCGGGGGCCCACCTACAATGAGCAGTTCTTC
TRBJ2-3,TRBV7-8,NA,NA,CASSQIEEDTQYF,TGTGCCAGCAGCCAAATCGAGGAAGATACGCAGTATTTT
TRBJ2-7,TRBV27,TRBD1,few,CASTRTGYGYEQYF,TGTGCCAGCACCAGGACAGGGTATGGGTACGAGCAGTACTTC
TRBJ2-5,TRBV7-2,TRBD2,NA,CASSLGPSGRTYVQYF,TGTGCCAGCAGCTTAGGCCCTAGCGGGAGGACCTATGTCCAGTACTTC
TRBJ1-1,TRBV29-1,NA,few,CSVEEWHRDHTEAFF,TGCAGCGTTGAAGAATGGCACAGGGATCACACTGAAGCTTTCTTT
TRBJ2-5,TRBV24-1,TRBD2,NA,CATSDFRAGALETQYF,TGTGCCACCAGTGATTTCCGGGCGGGAGCGTTGGAGACCCAGTACTTC
TRBJ2-1,TRBV28,NA,few,CASSFTANEQFF,TGTGCCAGCAGTTTTACAGCCAATGAGCAGTTCTTC
TRBJ2-7,TRBV29-1,NA,NA,CSVEGGQGSSYEQYF,TGCAGCGTTGAAGGGGGGCAGGGTAGTTCCTACGAGCAGTACTTC
TRBJ2-7,TRBV5-1,TRBD1,once,CASSPGRDRGHEQYF,TGCGCCAGCAGTCCTGGCCGGGACAGGGGTCACGAGCAGTACTTC
TRBJ2-5,TRBV7-8,NA,NA,CASSFPPGMETQYF,TGTGCCAGCAGCTTCCCCCCCGGGATGGAGACCCAGTACTTC